This record concerns one TCR delta chain sequence. This entry comes from a study of gamma-delta T cells after stem cell transplantation. The CDR3 runs to 16 residues. Per germline, CDR1 GEAIGNYY and CDR2 EKD. V gave up 3 bases and J gave up 2 bases; unmatched junction bases: 10. TCRdb re-processed the RT-PCR reads via CATT. The top ten hold 14% of the sample, which has 3,600 or so delta-chain clones, 15% to 20% seen once. The chain employs TRDV2 and TRDJ1, with 8 bases identical to TRDD3. This TCR was recovered from a human donor. It is not recorded whose cells these are; they may come from a transplant donor. The specimen was gamma-delta T cells. The CDR3 sequence: CACDPTGGTLTDKLIF. CDR3 DNA sequence: TGTGCCTGTGACCCGACTGGGGGTACGCTGACCGATAAACTCATCTTT.